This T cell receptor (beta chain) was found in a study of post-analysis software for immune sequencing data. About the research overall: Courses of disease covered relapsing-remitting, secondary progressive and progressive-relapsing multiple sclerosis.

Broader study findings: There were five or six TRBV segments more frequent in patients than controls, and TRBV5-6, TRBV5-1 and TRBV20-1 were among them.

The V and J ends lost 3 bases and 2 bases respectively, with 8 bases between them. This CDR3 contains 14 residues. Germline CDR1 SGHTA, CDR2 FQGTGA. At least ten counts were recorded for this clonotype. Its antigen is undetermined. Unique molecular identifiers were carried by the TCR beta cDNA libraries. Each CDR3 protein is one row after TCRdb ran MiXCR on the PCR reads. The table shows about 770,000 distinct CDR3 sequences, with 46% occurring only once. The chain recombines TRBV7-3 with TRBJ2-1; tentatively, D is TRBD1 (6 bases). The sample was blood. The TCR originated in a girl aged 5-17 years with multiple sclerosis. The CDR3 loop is CASSFGTTYNEQFF. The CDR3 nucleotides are TGTGCCAGCAGCTTTGGGACAACCTACAATGAGCAGTTCTTC. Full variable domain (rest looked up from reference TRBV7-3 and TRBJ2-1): GAGVSQTPSNKVTEKGKYVELRCDPISGHTALYWYRQSLGQGPEFLIYFQGTGAADDSGLPNDRFFAVRPEGSVSTLKIQRTERGDSAVYLCASSFGTTYNEQFFGPGTRLTVL.